This T cell receptor beta chain was identified in a study of blood T cell repertoires in COVID-19. Study-level information: PBMCs, B-cell-depleted T cells, or T cells were the source of the cDNA or gDNA that made up the material.

Germline V gene data show CDR1 as LNHDA and CDR2 as SQIVND (reference sequence). The V gene lost 0 bases and the J gene lost 4 bases, with 22 bases spanning the gap. The CDR3 is made up of 19 amino acids. TCRdb's copy holds only in-frame clones and misses some; the assay was immunoSEQ multiplex PCR. The sample lists tens of thousands of clones, over 80% occurring once. The clonotype originates from a woman older than 75 with active or convalescent COVID-19. Material for sequencing was peripheral blood. V usage is TRBV19 and J usage is TRBJ2-1; D perhaps matches TRBD2 (6 bases). The CDR3 region has the DNA TGTGCCAGTAGTATAGATCTCGGTGTGGCGGGAAGGGATTACAATGAGCAGTTCTTC. Protein product: CASSIDLGVAGRDYNEQFF.